This TCR beta chain appears in the sequencing data of a study of cytomegalovirus exposure and HLA in healthy donors. Measured with immunoSEQ multiplex PCR; TCRdb has only the in-frame clones, and not every one. Of 100,000 to 150,000 clones detected, approximately 91% appear once; the ten largest clones hold roughly 2%. With respect to this clone: Its antigen is not known.

Study-wide findings and caveats: Under in vitro conditions, a few CMV-associated chains were confirmed as specific for CMV antigens.

Specimen: PBMCs. The source is a woman aged 18-35 years in good health and CMV-seronegative.

The CDR3 loop is CASSVLTSGYNEQFF. The CDR3 DNA sequence: TGCGCCAGCAGTGTTTTGACTAGCGGCTACAATGAGCAGTTCTTC. This sequence joins TRBV10-2 and TRBJ2-1; 9 nucleotides match TRBD2. Trimming cost V 4 bases and J 3 bases; bases outside gene matches: 4. The CDR3 runs to 15 residues. Per germline, CDR1 WSHSY and CDR2 SAAADI.